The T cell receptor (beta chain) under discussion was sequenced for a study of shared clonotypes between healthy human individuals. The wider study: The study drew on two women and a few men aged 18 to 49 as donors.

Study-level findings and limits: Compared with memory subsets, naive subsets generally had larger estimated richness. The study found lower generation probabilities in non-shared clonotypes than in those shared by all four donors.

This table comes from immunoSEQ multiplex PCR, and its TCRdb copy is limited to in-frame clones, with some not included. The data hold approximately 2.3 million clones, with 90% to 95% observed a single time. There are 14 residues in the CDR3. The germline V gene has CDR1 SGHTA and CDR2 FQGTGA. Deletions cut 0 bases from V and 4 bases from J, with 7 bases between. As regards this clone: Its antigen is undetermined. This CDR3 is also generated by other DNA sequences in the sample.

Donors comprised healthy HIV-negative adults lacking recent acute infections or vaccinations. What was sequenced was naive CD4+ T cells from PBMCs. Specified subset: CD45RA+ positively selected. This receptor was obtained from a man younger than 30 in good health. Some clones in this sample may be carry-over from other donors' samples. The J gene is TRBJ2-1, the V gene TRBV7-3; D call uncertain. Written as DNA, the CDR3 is TGTGCCAGCAGCTTAACTTCAGGATACAATGAGCAGTTCTTC. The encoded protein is CASSLTSGYNEQFF.